The present TCR beta chain was sequenced within a study of blood T cell repertoires in COVID-19. Across the whole study: The origin of the acute and convalescent COVID-19 samples was the United States, Italy and Spain.

Some clones are missing from TCRdb's copy, which holds only in-frame ones; the method was immunoSEQ multiplex PCR. The sample consists of 120,000 or so clones, 65% to 85% of them appearing once. Germline V gene lookup returns CDR1 MNHEY and CDR2 SMNVEV (reference sequence). The CDR3 runs to 13 residues. V was cut by 5 bases and J by 6 bases, with 14 bases left in between. This clone occurred a few times. Input material: peripheral blood. This chain uses TRBV27 with TRBJ2-7; D might be TRBD2 (5 bases). The source is an elderly man with active or convalescent COVID-19. The DNA of the CDR3 is TGTGCCAGCAGTCCTATGGGGAGTTTCGAGCAGTACTTC. It codes for CASSPMGSFEQYF.